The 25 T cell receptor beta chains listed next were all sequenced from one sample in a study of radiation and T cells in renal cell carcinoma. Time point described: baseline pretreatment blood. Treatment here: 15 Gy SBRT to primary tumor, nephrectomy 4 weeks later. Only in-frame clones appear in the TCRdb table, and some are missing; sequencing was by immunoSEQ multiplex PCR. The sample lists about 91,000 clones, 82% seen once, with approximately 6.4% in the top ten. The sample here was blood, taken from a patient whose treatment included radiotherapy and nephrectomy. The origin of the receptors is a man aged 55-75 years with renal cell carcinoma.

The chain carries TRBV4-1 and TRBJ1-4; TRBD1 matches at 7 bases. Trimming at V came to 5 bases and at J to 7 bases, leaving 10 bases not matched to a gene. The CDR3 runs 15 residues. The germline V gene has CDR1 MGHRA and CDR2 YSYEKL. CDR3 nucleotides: TGCGCCAGCAGCTCACAACAGGGGTTTAGTGAAAAACTGTTTTTT. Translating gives CASSSQQGFSEKLFF.

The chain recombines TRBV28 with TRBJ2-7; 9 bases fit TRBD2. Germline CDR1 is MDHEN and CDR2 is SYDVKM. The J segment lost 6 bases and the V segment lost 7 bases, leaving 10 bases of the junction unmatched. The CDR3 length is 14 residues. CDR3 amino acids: CASTPSGTVGEQYF. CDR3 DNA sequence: TGTGCCAGCACCCCTAGCGGGACGGTGGGCGAGCAGTACTTC.

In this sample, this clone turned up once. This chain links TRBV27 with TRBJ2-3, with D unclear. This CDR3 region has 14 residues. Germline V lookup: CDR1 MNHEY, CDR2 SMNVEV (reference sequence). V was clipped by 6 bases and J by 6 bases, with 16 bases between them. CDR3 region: CASSFNSPRDTQYF. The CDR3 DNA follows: TGTGCCAGCAGCTTTAACAGCCCACGGGATACGCAGTATTTT.

CDR3 in amino acids: CASSFHPGGVDQETQYF. The CDR3, as DNA: TGTGCCAGCAGTTTTCACCCGGGGGGGGTTGACCAAGAGACCCAGTACTTC. The rearrangement links TRBV28 to TRBJ2-5, with TRBD2 identical over 8 bases. Germline V gene data show CDR1 as MDHEN and CDR2 as SYDVKM. The CDR3 runs 17 residues. Losses at the gene ends were 3 bases for V and 0 bases for J; bases not matched to a gene: 9. Supplemented by reference TRBV28 and TRBJ2-5, the full variable domain reads DVKVTQSSRYLVKRTGEKVFLECVQDMDHENMFWYRQDPGLGLRLIYFSYDVKMKEKGDIPEGYSVSREKKERFSLILESASTNQTSMYLCASSFHPGGVDQETQYFGPGTRLLVL.

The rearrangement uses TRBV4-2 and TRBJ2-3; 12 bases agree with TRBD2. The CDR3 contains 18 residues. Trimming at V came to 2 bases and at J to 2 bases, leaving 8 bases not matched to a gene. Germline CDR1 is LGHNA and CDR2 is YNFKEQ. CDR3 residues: CASSQRRASGRVTDTQYF. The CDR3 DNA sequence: TGTGCCAGCAGCCAAAGAAGGGCTAGCGGGAGGGTCACAGATACGCAGTATTTT.

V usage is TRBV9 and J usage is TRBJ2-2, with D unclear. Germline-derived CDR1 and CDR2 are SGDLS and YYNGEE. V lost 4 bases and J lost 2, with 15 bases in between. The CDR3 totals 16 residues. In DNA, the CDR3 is TGTGCCAGCAGCCCCAGACCGGGCCGAAACACCGGGGAGCTGTTTTTT. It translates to CASSPRPGRNTGELFF.

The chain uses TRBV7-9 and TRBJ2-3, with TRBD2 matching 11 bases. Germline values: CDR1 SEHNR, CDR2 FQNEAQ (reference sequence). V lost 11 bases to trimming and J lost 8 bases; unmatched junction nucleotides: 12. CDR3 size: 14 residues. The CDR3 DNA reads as TGTGCCGGCCTACTAGCGGGGGCCCCAGGTACGCAGTATTTT. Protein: CAGLLAGAPGTQYF.

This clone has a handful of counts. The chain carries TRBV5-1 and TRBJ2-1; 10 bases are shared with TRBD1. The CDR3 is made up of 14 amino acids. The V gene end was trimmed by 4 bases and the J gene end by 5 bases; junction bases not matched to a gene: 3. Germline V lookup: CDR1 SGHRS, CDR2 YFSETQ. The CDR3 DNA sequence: TGCGCCAGCAGCCGGACAGGGGGTAACAATGAGCAGTTCTTC. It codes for CASSRTGGNNEQFF.

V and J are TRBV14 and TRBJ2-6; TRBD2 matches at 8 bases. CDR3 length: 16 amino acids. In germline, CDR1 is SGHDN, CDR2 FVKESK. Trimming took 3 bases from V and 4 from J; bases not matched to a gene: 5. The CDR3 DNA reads TGTGCCAGCAGCCAGCGGGGGGCGGCGGGGGCCAACGTCCTGACTTTC. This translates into CASSQRGAAGANVLTF.

CDR3 amino acids: CASSFGWENTEAFF. CDR3 bases: TGTGCCAGCAGCTTTGGGTGGGAGAACACTGAAGCTTTCTTT. This chain connects TRBV5-5 to TRBJ1-1; D ambiguous. This CDR3 region has 14 residues. With 2 bases removed from V and 1 base from J, the gap between germline ends came to 9 bases. The germline CDR1 and CDR2 sequences are SGHKS and YYEKEE (reference sequence).

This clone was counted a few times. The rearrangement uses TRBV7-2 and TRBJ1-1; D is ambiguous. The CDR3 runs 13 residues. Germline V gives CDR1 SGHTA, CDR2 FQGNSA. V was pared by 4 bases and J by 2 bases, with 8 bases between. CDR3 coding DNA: TGTGCCAGCAGCTCGGGATCAAACACTGAAGCTTTCTTT. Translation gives CASSSGSNTEAFF.

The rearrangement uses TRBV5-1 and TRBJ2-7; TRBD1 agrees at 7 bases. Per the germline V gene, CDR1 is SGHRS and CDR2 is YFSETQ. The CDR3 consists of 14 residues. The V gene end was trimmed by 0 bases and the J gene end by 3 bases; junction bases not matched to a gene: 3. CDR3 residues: CASSLGGQIYEQYF. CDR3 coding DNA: TGCGCCAGCAGCTTGGGGGGACAGATCTACGAGCAGTACTTC.

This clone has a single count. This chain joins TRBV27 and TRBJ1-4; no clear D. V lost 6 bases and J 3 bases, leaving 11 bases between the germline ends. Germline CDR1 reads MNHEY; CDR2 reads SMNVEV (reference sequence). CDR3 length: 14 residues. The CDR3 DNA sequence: TGTGCCAGCAGCCCGTATTGGTCTAATGAAAAACTGTTTTTT. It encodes CASSPYWSNEKLFF. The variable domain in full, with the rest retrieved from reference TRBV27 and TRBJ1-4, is EAQVTQNPRYLITVTGKKLTVTCSQNMNHEYMSWYRQDPGLGLRQIYYSMNVEVTDKGDVPEGYKVSRKEKRNFPLILESPSPNQTSLYFCASSPYWSNEKLFFGSGTQLSVL.

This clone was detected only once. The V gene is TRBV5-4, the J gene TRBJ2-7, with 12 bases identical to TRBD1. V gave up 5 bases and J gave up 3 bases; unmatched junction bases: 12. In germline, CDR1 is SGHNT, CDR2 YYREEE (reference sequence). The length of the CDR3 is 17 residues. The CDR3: CASSGTGGATGGYEQYF. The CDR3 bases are TGTGCCAGCAGTGGGACAGGGGGCGCAACGGGCGGCTACGAGCAGTACTTC.

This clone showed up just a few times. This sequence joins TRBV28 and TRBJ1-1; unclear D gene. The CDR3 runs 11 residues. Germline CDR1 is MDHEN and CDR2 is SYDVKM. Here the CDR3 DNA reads TGTGCTTCCAGTTTTACTGGGGTGGCTTTCTTT. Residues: CASSFTGVAFF.

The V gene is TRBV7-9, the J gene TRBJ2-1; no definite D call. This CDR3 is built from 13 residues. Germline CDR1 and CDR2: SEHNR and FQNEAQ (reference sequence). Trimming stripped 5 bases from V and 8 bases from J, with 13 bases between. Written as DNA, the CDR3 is TGTGCCAGCAGCGCAGTCCTGGTGGATGAGCAGTTCTTC. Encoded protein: CASSAVLVDEQFF.

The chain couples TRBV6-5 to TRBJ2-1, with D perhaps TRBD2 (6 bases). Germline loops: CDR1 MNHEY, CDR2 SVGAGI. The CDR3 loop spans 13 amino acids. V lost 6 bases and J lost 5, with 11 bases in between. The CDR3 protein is CASSRGADNEQFF. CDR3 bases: TGTGCCAGCAGCCGCGGGGCAGACAATGAGCAGTTCTTC.

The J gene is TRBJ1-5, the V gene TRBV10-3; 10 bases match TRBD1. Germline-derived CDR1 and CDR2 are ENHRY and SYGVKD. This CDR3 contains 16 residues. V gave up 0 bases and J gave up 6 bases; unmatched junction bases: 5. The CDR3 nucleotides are TGTGCCATCAGTGAGTCGGGGGGACAGGGGTTTCAGCCCCAGCATTTT. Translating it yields CAISESGGQGFQPQHF.

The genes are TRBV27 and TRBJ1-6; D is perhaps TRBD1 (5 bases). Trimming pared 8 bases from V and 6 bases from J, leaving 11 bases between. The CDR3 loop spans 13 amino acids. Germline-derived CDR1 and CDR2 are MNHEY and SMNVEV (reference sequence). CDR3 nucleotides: TGTGCCAGCGGCAGGGATTCTAATTCACCCCTCCACTTT. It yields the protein CASGRDSNSPLHF.

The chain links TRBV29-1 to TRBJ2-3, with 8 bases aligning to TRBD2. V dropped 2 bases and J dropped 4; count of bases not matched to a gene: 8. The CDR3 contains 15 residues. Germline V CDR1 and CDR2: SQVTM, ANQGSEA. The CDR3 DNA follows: TGCAGCGTTGAAACTAAAGCGGGAGCCCCAGATACGCAGTATTTT. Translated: CSVETKAGAPDTQYF.

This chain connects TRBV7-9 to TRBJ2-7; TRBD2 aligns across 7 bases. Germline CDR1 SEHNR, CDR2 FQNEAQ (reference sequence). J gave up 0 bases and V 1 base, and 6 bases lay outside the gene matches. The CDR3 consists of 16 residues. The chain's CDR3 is CASSLGGGRSSYEQYF. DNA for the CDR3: TGTGCCAGCAGCTTAGGGGGAGGGCGAAGCTCCTACGAGCAGTACTTC.

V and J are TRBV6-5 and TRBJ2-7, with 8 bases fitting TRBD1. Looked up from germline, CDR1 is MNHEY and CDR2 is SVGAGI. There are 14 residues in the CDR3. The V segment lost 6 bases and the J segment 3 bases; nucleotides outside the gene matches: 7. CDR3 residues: CASRSGQGIYEQYF. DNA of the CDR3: TGTGCCAGCAGGTCAGGACAGGGAATCTACGAGCAGTACTTC.

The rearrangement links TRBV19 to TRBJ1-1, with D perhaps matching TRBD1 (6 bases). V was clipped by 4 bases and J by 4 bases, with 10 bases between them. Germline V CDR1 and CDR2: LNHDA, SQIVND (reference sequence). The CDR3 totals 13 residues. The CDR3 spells CASSTGARTEAFF. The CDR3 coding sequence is TGTGCCAGTAGTACAGGGGCCCGCACTGAAGCTTTCTTT.

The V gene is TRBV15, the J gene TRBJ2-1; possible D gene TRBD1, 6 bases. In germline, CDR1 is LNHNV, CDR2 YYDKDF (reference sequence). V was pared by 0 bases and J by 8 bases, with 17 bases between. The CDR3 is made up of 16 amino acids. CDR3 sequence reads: CATSREQGWRWDEQFF. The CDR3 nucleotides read TGTGCCACCAGCAGAGAACAGGGATGGAGGTGGGATGAGCAGTTCTTC.

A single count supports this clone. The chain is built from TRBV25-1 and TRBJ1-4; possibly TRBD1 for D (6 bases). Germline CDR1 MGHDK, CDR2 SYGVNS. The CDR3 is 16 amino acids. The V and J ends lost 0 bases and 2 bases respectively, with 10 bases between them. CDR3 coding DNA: TGTGCCAGCAGTGAATATGCGGGGGGCACTAATGAAAAACTGTTTTTT. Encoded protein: CASSEYAGGTNEKLFF.